This T cell receptor beta chain was found in a study of blood T cell repertoires in COVID-19. The CDR3 has 14 residues. The V gene's germline CDR1 is MDHEN and CDR2 SYDVKM. V lost 5 bases, J lost 5 bases, and 6 bases stayed unmatched. Clones were read by immunoSEQ multiplex PCR, and TCRdb kept only the in-frame ones, dropping some. The data hold some 250,000 clones, with approximately 83% observed a single time. Each recovered donor of Cohort 3 presented with two negative PCRs, clearance, or symptom resolution. The sample taken for sequencing was PBMCs or T cells enriched from blood (not recorded which). This TCR derives from a woman in her fifties or sixties who had recovered from COVID-19. The V gene is TRBV28, the J gene TRBJ2-3; 8 bases align to TRBD2. The CDR3 here is CASSRAGVRDTQYF. The DNA of the CDR3 is TGTGCCAGCAGTAGAGCGGGAGTAAGAGATACGCAGTATTTT. Full variable domain (outside the CDR3, taken from reference TRBV28 and TRBJ2-3): DVKVTQSSRYLVKRTGEKVFLECVQDMDHENMFWYRQDPGLGLRLIYFSYDVKMKEKGDIPEGYSVSREKKERFSLILESASTNQTSMYLCASSRAGVRDTQYFGPGTRLTVL.